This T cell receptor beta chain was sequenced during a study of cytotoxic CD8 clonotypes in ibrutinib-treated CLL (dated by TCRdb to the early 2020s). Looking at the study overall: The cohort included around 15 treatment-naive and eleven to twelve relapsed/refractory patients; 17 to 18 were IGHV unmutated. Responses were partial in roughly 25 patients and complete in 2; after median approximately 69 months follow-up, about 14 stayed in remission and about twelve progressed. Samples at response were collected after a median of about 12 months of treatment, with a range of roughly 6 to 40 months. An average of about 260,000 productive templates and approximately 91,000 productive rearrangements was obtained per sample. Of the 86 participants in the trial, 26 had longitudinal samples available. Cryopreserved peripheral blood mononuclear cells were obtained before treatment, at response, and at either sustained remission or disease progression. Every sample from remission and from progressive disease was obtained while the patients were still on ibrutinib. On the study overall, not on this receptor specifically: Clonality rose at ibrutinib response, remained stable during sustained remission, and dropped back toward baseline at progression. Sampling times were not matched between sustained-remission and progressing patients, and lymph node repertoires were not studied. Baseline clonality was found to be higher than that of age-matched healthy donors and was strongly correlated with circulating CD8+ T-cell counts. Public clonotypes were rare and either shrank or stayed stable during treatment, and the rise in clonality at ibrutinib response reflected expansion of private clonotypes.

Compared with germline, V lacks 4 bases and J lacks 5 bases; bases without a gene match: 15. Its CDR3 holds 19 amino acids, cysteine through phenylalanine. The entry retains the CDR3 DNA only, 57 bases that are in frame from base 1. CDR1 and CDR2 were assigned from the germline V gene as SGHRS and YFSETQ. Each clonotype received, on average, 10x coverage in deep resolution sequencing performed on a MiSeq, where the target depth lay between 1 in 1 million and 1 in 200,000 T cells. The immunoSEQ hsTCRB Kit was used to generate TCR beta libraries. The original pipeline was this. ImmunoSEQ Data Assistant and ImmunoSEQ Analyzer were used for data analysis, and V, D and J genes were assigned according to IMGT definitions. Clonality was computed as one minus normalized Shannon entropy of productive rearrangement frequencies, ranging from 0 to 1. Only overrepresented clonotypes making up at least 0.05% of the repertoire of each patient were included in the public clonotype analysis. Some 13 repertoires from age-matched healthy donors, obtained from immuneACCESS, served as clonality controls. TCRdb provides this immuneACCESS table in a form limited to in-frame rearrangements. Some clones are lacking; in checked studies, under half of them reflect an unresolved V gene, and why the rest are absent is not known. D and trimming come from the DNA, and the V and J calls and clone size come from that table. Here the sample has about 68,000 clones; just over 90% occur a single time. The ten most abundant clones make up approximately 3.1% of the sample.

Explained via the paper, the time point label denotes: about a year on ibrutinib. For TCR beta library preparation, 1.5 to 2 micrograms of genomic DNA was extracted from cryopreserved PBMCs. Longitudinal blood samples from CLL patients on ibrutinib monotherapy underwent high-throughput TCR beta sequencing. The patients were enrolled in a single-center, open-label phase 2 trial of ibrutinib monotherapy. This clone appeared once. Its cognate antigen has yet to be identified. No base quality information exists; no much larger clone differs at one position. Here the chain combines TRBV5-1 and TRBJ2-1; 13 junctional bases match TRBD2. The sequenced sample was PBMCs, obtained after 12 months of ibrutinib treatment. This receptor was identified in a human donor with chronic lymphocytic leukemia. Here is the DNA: TGCGCCAGCAGCCGTTTAGGGACTAGCGGGAATATAGGAAACAATGAGCAGTTCTTC. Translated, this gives CASSRLGTSGNIGNNEQFF.